These T cell receptor beta chains were read from a single sample in a study of T cell responses to AZD1222 COVID-19 vaccine. Sequencing used immunoSEQ multiplex PCR; TCRdb keeps in-frame clones, though not all of them. Of some 60,000 clones in the sample, about 83% are singletons; the top ten hold roughly 3.5%. This sample comprised peripheral blood, obtained 28 days after the second AZD1222 dose. These receptors all stem from an adult who received the AZD1222 COVID-19 vaccine. Each CDR3 is given with its conserved first and last residue.

TRBJ1-2 TRBV11-1 CASSRPLIHYGYTF
TRBJ2-1 TRBV7-6 CASSPGGSGGAYEQFF
TRBJ1-2 TRBV10-3 CAISPDRDDYGYTF
TRBJ2-3 TRBV7-9 CASSSDRQGMTDTQYF
TRBJ2-2 TRBV7-2 CASSLGGGGTGELFF
TRBJ1-3 TRBV6-5 CASSYSVEGNTIYF
TRBJ2-5 TRBV6-5 CASRNRGLGETQYF
TRBJ1-2 TRBV18 CASSSATGLRNYGYTF
TRBJ1-5 TRBV6-1 CASSDGRRSNQPQHF
TRBJ2-2 TRBV27 CASSFQTGVTGELFF
TRBJ2-7 TRBV6-5 CASKGGTGEWYEQYF
TRBJ1-2 TRBV9 CASSVGGTAANGYTF
TRBJ2-1 TRBV10-3 CAISDFGAQWNNEQFF
TRBJ1-3 TRBV7-2 CASSPTGAAGNTIYF
TRBJ2-2 TRBV3-1/TRBV3-2 CASSQLGPNTGELFF
TRBJ2-7 TRBV24-1 CATSRGEPSSYEQYF